The 27 T cell receptor beta chains given below trace back to one sample, sequenced in a study of blood T cell repertoires in COVID-19. Sequenced by immunoSEQ multiplex PCR; TCRdb stores in-frame clones only, minus some. The data contain more than 95,000 clones, over 75% of them singletons. The sequencing input was peripheral blood. The receptor source for this set is a human donor in a cohort sampled during active COVID-19.

V usage is TRBV5-4 and J usage is TRBJ2-3, with 14 bases lining up with TRBD2. The CDR3 contains 16 residues. The germline gives CDR1 SGHNT, CDR2 YYREEE (reference sequence). J lost 5 bases, V lost 3 bases, and 5 bases had no gene match. DNA of the CDR3: TGTGCCAGCAGCTGGTCCGGACTAGCGGGAGGAGATACGCAGTATTTT. Translating it yields CASSWSGLAGGDTQYF.

The rearrangement links TRBV5-8 to TRBJ2-7; D might be TRBD2 (5 bases). Germline CDR1 and CDR2: SGHTS and YDEGEE. V was cut by 2 bases and J by 0 bases, with 6 bases left in between. This CDR3 has 13 amino acids. The CDR3, as DNA: TGTGCCAGCAGCTTTACTAGCTCCTACGAGCAGTACTTC. Translated: CASSFTSSYEQYF.

The chain recombines TRBV5-5 with TRBJ2-3; D is possibly TRBD2 (5 bases). The germline V and J ends were trimmed by 5 bases and 6 bases, with 16 bases remaining between them. This CDR3 contains 14 residues. Germline V gene sequence: CDR1 SGHKS, CDR2 YYEKEE (reference sequence). The CDR3 bases are TGTGCCAGCAGTGCCTCACTAGGTACGGATACGCAGTATTTT. The encoded protein is CASSASLGTDTQYF.

J is TRBJ1-6 and V is TRBV5-1, with a weak D call TRBD1 (5 bases). V was cut by 2 bases and J by 7 bases, with 10 bases left in between. Germline CDR1 is SGHRS and CDR2 is YFSETQ. The length of the CDR3 is 14 residues. The CDR3 coding sequence is TGCGCCAGCAGCTTCGGGGGGGAGAATTCACCCCTCCACTTT. Its protein is CASSFGGENSPLHF.

The J gene is TRBJ1-3, the V gene TRBV9, with D possibly matching TRBD1 (5 bases). The CDR3 covers 15 residues. Between the trimmed V and J ends, which lost 3 bases and 2 bases, there was a span of 12 bases. Germline V gene data show CDR1 as SGDLS and CDR2 as YYNGEE. CDR3 region: CASSAALGAGNTIYF. The CDR3 bases are TGTGCCAGCAGCGCGGCTTTAGGGGCTGGAAACACCATATATTTT.

This clone was observed once. The chain carries TRBV3-1 (or the pseudogene TRBV3-2) and TRBJ2-5, with no clear D. V dropped 1 base and J dropped 4 bases, with 13 bases sitting between them. Germline CDR1 reads LGHDT; CDR2 reads YNNKEL (reference sequence). This CDR3 has 15 amino acids. CDR3 region: CASSQAPRILETQYF. The DNA for the CDR3 is TGTGCCAGCAGCCAAGCACCGCGGATACTAGAGACCCAGTACTTC.

The J gene is TRBJ2-7, the V gene TRBV9, with D possibly TRBD2 on 5 matching bases. CDR1 and CDR2 (germline): SGDLS, YYNGEE. The CDR3 runs to 15 residues. Trimming left V 1 base short and J 8 bases short, with 19 bases between. The CDR3, as DNA: TGTGCCAGCAGCGTATATTCGGACCCCCCCGGGAAGCAGTACTTC. Protein product: CASSVYSDPPGKQYF.

J is TRBJ2-7 and V is TRBV19; D might be TRBD1 (6 bases). Trimming stripped 1 base from V and 1 base from J, with 11 bases between. The germline gives CDR1 LNHDA, CDR2 SQIVND (reference sequence). The CDR3 sequence is 15 residues long. DNA for the CDR3: TGTGCCAGTAGTATAGCAGTGGGACAATCCTACGAGCAGTACTTC. This sequence encodes CASSIAVGQSYEQYF. Variable domain in full (rest from reference TRBV19 and TRBJ2-7): DGGITQSPKYLFRKEGQNVTLSCEQNLNHDAMYWYRQDPGQGLRLIYYSQIVNDFQKGDIAEGYSVSREKKESFPLTVTSAQKNPTAFYLCASSIAVGQSYEQYFGPGTRLTVT.

The CDR3 sequence: CASSLGTSGSYEQYF. For the CDR3, the DNA is TGCGCCAGCAGCCTTGGGACTAGCGGTTCCTACGAGCAGTACTTC. V and J are TRBV4-1 and TRBJ2-7; 11 bases are shared with TRBD2. The CDR3 covers 15 residues. Germline values: CDR1 MGHRA, CDR2 YSYEKL. V was clipped by 4 bases and J by 1 base; unmatched bases: 3.

This chain links TRBV5-6 with TRBJ2-7; weak D call: TRBD1 (6 bases). CDR3 length: 14 residues. Trimming took off 2 bases at V and 0 bases at J, with 9 bases between the two ends. Germline CDR1 and CDR2: SGHDT and YYEEEE. CDR3 nucleotide sequence: TGTGCCAGCAGCTTTCGGACAGCCTCCTACGAGCAGTACTTC. It translates to CASSFRTASYEQYF.

The chain has TRBV4-3 and TRBJ1-6; D remains ambiguous. The germline gives CDR1 LGHNA, CDR2 YSLEER. Trimming removed 1 base at V and 9 bases at J, with 10 bases between. This CDR3 contains 14 residues. The CDR3 is CASSQGGIGSPLHF. CDR3 DNA sequence: TGCGCCAGCAGCCAAGGAGGGATAGGTTCACCCCTCCACTTT.

The V and J genes are TRBV28 and TRBJ2-3; 10 bases agree with TRBD2. Germline assignment: CDR1 MDHEN and CDR2 SYDVKM. J gave up 1 base and V 3 bases, and 1 base lay outside the gene matches. This CDR3 comprises 15 residues. The CDR3 protein is CASSFGLAGTDTQYF. DNA of the CDR3: TGTGCCAGCAGTTTCGGACTAGCGGGCACAGATACGCAGTATTTT.

This chain joins TRBV28 and TRBJ2-7; 14 bases agree with TRBD2. This CDR3 is built from 18 residues. J gave up 0 bases and V 4 bases, and 8 bases lay outside the gene matches. The germline V gene encodes CDR1 MDHEN and CDR2 SYDVKM. The CDR3 bases are TGTGCCAGCAGTTCACCGGGACTAGCGGGAGTGAGCTCCTACGAGCAGTACTTC. Amino acids: CASSSPGLAGVSSYEQYF.

The chain recombines TRBV7-9 with TRBJ2-7; 9 bases fit TRBD1. There are 14 residues in the CDR3. The V gene's germline CDR1 is SEHNR and CDR2 FQNEAQ (reference sequence). Losses at the gene ends were 8 bases for V and 2 bases for J; bases not matched to a gene: 7. CDR3 protein: CASLTGQGPYEQYF. The CDR3 region has the DNA TGTGCCAGCTTAACGGGACAGGGCCCCTACGAGCAGTACTTC.

The CDR3 here is CASKGGPQPQHF. CDR3 DNA sequence: TGTGCCAGCAAGGGAGGGCCTCAGCCCCAGCATTTT. The chain joins TRBV2 to TRBJ1-5; no clear D. This CDR3 comprises 12 residues. The germline CDR1 and CDR2 sequences are SNHLY and FYNNEI. Trimming pared 7 bases from V and 6 bases from J, leaving 10 bases between.

The V and J genes are TRBV18 and TRBJ1-1; D is undetermined. This CDR3 contains 15 residues. The ends were cut back, 3 bases at V and 7 bases at J, with 18 bases in the middle. Germline V lookup: CDR1 KGHSH, CDR2 LQKENI. CDR3 loop: CASSPSGLSTIEAFF. The DNA for the CDR3 is TGTGCCAGCTCACCTTCGGGTCTCTCTACCATTGAAGCTTTCTTT. The whole variable domain, remainder taken from reference TRBV18 and TRBJ1-1, is NAGVMQNPRHLVRRRGQEARLRCSPMKGHSHVYWYRQLPEEGLKFMVYLQKENIIDESGMPKERFSAEFPKEGPSILRIQQVVRGDSAAYFCASSPSGLSTIEAFFGQGTRLTVV.

The chain links TRBV4-2 to TRBJ2-7; 7 nucleotides line up with TRBD1. Germline trimming cut 2 bases from V and 4 bases from J; bases unmatched to any gene: 8. Germline V gene lookup returns CDR1 LGHNA and CDR2 YNFKEQ. The CDR3 runs 15 residues. As DNA, the CDR3 is TGTGCCAGCAGCCAACAACCGGGACAGTTTTACGAGCAGTACTTC. Its translation: CASSQQPGQFYEQYF.

This chain links TRBV21-1 with TRBJ1-5; the D call of TRBD1 is as the table states it, not checked on the DNA. TRBV21-1 is a documented pseudogene. The CDR3 has 18 amino acids. CDR3 nucleotide sequence: TGTGCCAGCAGCAAAAGGGGGGGACAGGGTACAAGCAATCAGCCCCAGCATTTT. Translated: CASSKRGGQGTSNQPQHF.

The CDR3 protein is CASSPHRGGRLEKLFF. The CDR3 region has the DNA TGTGCCAGCAGCCCACATCGGGGGGGCCGATTGGAAAAACTGTTTTTT. V gene TRBV7-8 combines with J gene TRBJ1-4; possibly TRBD1 for D (6 bases). Trimming took 5 bases from V and 8 from J, leaving 21 bases between them. The length of the CDR3 is 16 residues. Germline CDR1 reads SGHVS; CDR2 reads FQNEAQ.

The gene calls are TRBV6-5 and TRBJ1-1; maybe TRBD1 (6 bases). V lost 5 bases and J lost 9, with 10 bases in between. CDR1 and CDR2 from the germline V gene are MNHEY and SVGAGI. The CDR3 has 11 amino acids. CDR3 nucleotides: TGTGCCAGCAGTCTGGGACACAAAGCTTTCTTT. Encoded protein: CASSLGHKAFF.

The J gene is TRBJ1-5, the V gene TRBV20-1; no clear D gene. This CDR3 contains 14 residues. V was pared by 3 bases and J by 3 bases, with 12 bases between. Per the germline V gene, CDR1 is DFQATT and CDR2 is SNEGSKA (reference sequence). DNA for the CDR3: TGCAGTGCTAGTACACAGCGGAACAATCAGCCCCAGCATTTT. This codes for CSASTQRNNQPQHF.

V is TRBV4-3 and J is TRBJ2-3; the match to TRBD2 covers 7 bases. Looked up from germline, CDR1 is LGHNA and CDR2 is YSLEER. Trimming removed 2 bases from V and 1 base from J; junction bases left unmatched: 3. The CDR3 extends over 15 amino acids. The CDR3 DNA sequence: TGCGCCAGCAGCCAACTAGCGGCAGGCACAGATACGCAGTATTTT. It specifies CASSQLAAGTDTQYF.

The chain links TRBV9 to TRBJ1-5; 8 bases line up with TRBD1. The CDR3 consists of 15 residues. Trimming at V came to 0 bases and at J to 7 bases, leaving 6 bases not matched to a gene. Germline CDR1 and CDR2: SGDLS and YYNGEE. CDR3 nucleotide sequence: TGTGCCAGCAGCGTAGGGACAGGGATCGGGCAGCCCCAGCATTTT. Translated: CASSVGTGIGQPQHF.

The chain combines TRBV5-6 with TRBJ1-3; D ambiguous. Germline loops: CDR1 SGHDT, CDR2 YYEEEE. This CDR3 comprises 16 residues. V was pared by 2 bases and J by 0 bases, with 12 bases between. The CDR3 loop is CASSLLEAPSGNTIYF. CDR3 in DNA: TGTGCCAGCAGCTTACTTGAGGCCCCCTCTGGAAACACCATATATTTT.

V gene TRBV24-1 combines with J gene TRBJ2-1; 11 nucleotides line up with TRBD2. Germline values: CDR1 KGHDR, CDR2 SFDVKD. V trimming: 4 bases; J trimming: 9 bases; junction bases outside the gene matches: 10. The CDR3 sequence is 16 residues long. The CDR3 coding sequence is TGTGCCACCAGTGAGGATGCTAGCGGGAGGCACACTGAGCAGTTCTTC. Translated, it gives CATSEDASGRHTEQFF.

This chain joins TRBV3-1 (or the pseudogene TRBV3-2) and TRBJ1-4; TRBD1 matches at 8 bases. The germline V gene has CDR1 LGHDT and CDR2 YNNKEL (reference sequence). The CDR3 has 14 amino acids. V dropped 6 bases and J dropped 8; count of bases not matched to a gene: 8. CDR3 nucleotides: TGTGCCAGCAGACCAGGGGGCTCGGGGGAAAAACTGTTTTTT. Translated: CASRPGGSGEKLFF.

The rearrangement links TRBV28 to TRBJ1-1; 7 nucleotides match TRBD1. Germline assignment: CDR1 MDHEN and CDR2 SYDVKM. V lost 6 bases to trimming and J lost 10 bases; unmatched junction nucleotides: 23. The CDR3 has 17 residues. Here the CDR3 DNA reads TGTGCCAGCAGATCGAGAGGGAGGCAGGACAGGCTGGGGGGAGCTTTCTTT. Its translation is CASRSRGRQDRLGGAFF.